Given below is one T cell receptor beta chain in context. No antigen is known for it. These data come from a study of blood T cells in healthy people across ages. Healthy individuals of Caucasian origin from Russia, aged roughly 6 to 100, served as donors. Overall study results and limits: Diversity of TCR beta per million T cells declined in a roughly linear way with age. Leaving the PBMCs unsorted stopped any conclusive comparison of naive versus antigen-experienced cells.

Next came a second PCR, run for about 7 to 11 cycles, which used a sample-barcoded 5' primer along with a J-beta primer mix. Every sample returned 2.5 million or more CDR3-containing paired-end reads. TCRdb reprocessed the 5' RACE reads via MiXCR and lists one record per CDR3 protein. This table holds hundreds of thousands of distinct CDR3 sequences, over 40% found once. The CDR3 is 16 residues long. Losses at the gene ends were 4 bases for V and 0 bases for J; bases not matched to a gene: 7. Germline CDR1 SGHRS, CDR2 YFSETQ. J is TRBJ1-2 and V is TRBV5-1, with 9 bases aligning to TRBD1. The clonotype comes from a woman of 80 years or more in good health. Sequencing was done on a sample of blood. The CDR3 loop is CASSHGQGTANYGYTF. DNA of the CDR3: TGCGCCAGCAGCCACGGACAGGGGACCGCTAACTATGGCTACACCTTC.